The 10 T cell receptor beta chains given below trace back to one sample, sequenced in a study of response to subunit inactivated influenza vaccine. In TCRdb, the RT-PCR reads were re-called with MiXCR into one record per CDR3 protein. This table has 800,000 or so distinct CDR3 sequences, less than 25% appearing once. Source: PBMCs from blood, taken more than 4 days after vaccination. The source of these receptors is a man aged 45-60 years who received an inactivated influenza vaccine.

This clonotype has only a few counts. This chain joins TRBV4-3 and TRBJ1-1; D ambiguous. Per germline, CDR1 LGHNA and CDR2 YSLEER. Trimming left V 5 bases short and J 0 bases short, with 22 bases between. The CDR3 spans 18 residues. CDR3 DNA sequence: TGCGCCAGCAGCTCCAATCTCAGAAGGTCCGTAATGAACACTGAAGCTTTCTTT. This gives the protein CASSSNLRRSVMNTEAFF.

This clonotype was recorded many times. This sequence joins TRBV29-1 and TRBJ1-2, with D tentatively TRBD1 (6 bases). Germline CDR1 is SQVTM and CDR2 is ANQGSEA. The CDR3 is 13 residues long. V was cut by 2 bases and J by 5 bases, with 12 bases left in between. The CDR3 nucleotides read TGCAGCGTTGAAAGGGGGGGCGCTTATGGCTACACCTTC. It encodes CSVERGGAYGYTF.

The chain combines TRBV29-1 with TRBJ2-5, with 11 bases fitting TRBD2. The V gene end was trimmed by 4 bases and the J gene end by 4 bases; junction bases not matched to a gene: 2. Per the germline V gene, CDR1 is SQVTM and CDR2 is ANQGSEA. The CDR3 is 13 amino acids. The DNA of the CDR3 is TGCAGCGTTGGGCTAGCGGGAGGAGAGACCCAGTACTTC. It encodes CSVGLAGGETQYF.

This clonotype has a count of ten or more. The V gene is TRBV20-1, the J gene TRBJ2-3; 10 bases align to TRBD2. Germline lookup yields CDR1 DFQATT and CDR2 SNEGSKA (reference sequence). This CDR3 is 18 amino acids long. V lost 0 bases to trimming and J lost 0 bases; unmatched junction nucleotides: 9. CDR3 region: CSARDYGTSVLSTDTQYF. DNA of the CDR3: TGCAGTGCTAGAGATTACGGGACTAGCGTCCTTAGCACAGATACGCAGTATTTT.

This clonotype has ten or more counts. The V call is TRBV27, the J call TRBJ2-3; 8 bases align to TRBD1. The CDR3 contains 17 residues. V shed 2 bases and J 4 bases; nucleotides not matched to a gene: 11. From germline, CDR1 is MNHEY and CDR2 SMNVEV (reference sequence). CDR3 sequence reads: CASSLMWATGAADTQYF. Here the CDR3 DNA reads TGTGCCAGCAGTTTAATGTGGGCGACAGGGGCGGCAGATACGCAGTATTTT.

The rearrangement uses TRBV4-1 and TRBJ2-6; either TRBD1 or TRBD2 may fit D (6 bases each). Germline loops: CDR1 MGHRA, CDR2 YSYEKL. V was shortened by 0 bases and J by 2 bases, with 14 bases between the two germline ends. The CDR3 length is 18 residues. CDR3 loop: CASSQETIRGAGANVLTF. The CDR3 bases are TGCGCCAGCAGCCAAGAAACTATAAGGGGGGCTGGGGCCAACGTCCTGACTTTC.

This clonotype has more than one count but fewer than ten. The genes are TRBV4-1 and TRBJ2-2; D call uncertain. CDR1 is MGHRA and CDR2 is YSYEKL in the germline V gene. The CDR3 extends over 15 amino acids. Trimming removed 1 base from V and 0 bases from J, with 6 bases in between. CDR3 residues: CASSQAQSNTGELFF. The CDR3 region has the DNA TGCGCCAGCAGCCAAGCCCAGTCGAACACCGGGGAGCTGTTTTTT.

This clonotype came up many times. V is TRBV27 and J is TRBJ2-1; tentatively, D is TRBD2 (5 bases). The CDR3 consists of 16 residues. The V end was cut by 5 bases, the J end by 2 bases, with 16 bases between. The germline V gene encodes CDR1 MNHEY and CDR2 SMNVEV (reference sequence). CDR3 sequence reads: CASSPPIWRTYNEQFF. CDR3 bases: TGTGCCAGCAGTCCTCCTATCTGGAGGACCTACAATGAGCAGTTCTTC.

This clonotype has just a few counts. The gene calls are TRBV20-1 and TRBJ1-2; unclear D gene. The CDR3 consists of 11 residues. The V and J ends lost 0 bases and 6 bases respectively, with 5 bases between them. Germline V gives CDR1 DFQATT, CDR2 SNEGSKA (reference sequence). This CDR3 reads CSARDTDGYTF. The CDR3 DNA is TGCAGTGCTAGAGATACAGATGGCTACACCTTC.

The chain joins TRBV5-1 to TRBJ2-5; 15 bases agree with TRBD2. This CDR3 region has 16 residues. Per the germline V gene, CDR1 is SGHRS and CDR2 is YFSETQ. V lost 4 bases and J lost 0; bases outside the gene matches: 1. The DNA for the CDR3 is TGCGCCAGCAGCGGGACTAGCGGGGGGTACCAAGAGACCCAGTACTTC. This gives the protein CASSGTSGGYQETQYF.